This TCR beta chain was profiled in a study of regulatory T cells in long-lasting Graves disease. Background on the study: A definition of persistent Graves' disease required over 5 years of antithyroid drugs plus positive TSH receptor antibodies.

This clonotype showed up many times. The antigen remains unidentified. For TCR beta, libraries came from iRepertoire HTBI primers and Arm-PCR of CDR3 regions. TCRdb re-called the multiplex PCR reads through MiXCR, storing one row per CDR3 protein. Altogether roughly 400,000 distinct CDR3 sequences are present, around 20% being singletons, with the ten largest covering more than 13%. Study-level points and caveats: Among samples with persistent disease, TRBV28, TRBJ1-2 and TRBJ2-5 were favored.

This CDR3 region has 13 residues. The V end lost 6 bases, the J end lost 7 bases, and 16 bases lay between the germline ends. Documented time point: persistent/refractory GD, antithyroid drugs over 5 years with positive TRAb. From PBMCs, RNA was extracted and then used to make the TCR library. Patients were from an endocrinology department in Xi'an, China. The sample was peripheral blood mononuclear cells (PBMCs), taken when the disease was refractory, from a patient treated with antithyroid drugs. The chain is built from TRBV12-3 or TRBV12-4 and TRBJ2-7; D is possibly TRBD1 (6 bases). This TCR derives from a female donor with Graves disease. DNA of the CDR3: TGTGCCAGCAGGAAGGACAGTGGGCAGGAGCAGTACTTC. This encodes CASRKDSGQEQYF.